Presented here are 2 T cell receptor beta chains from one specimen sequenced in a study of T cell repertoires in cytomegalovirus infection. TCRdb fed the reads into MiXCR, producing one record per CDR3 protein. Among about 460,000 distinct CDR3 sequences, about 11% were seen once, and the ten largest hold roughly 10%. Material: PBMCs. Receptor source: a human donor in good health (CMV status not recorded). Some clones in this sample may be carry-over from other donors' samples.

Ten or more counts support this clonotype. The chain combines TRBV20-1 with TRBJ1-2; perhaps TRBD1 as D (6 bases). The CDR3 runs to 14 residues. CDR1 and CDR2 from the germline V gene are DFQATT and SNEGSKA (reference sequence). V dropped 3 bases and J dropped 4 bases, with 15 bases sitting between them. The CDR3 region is CSASGPGVGYGYTF. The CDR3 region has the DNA TGCAGTGCTAGTGGACCAGGGGTCGGCTATGGCTACACCTTC.

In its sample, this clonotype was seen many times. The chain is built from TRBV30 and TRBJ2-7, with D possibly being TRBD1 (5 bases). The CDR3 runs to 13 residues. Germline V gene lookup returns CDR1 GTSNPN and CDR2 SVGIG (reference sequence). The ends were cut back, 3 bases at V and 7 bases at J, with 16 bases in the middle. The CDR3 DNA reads TGTGCCTGGAGCCCACAGGTAGCCAAAGAGCAGTACTTC. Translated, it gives CAWSPQVAKEQYF.